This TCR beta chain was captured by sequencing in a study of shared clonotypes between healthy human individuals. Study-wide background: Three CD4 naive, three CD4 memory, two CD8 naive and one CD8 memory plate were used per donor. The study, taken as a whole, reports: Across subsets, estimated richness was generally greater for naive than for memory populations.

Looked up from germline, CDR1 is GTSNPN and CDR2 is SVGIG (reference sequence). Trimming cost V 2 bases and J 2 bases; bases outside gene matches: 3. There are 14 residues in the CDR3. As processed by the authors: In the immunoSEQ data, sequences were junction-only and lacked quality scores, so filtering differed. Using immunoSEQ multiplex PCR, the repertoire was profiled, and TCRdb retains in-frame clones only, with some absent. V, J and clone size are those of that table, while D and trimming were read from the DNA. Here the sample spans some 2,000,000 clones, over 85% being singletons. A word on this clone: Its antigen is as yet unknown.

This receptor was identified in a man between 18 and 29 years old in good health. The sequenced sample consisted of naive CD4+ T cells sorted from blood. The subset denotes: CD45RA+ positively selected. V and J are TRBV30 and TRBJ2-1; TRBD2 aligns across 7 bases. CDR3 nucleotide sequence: TGTGCCTGGAGTCGTGGGGGGGCCTACAATGAGCAGTTCTTC. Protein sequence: CAWSRGGAYNEQFF.